These 30 T cell receptor beta chains originate from one sample sequenced in a study of T-cell memory formation after mild COVID-19. From the 5' RACE reads, TCRdb called clonotypes with MiXCR, one entry per CDR3 protein. The profile shows just over 150,000 distinct CDR3 sequences, 25% to 40% of them singletons. The specimen sequenced was PBMCs or a T cell subset sorted from them (not recorded which). The source of these receptors is an adult woman who had mild COVID-19 (a few samples of this study predate the infection). Cell type and time point are not known.

The rearrangement links TRBV12-3 or TRBV12-4 to TRBJ2-7; tentatively, D is TRBD1 or TRBD2 (6 bases each). Trimming took off 4 bases at V and 9 bases at J, with 19 bases between the two ends. The CDR3 totals 14 residues. This CDR3 reads CASSSLGNREVQYF. For the CDR3, the DNA is TGTGCCAGCAGTTCGCTCGGCAACAGGGAGGTGCAGTACTTC.

The chain recombines TRBV7-2 with TRBJ1-5; 8 bases match TRBD1. The length of the CDR3 is 15 residues. Germline CDR1 reads SGHTA; CDR2 reads FQGNSA. V gave up 5 bases and J gave up 9 bases; unmatched junction bases: 12. DNA for the CDR3: TGTGCCAGCAGCCACTCGGGACAGGCGTCGCGGCCCCAGCATTTT. Protein sequence: CASSHSGQASRPQHF.

This clonotype was seen only a few times. The J gene is TRBJ2-1, the V gene TRBV10-3; 14 nucleotides agree with TRBD2. V dropped 3 bases and J dropped 7; count of bases not matched to a gene: 5. CDR1 and CDR2 (germline): ENHRY, SYGVKD. The CDR3 consists of 16 residues. The CDR3: CAISEPRLAGGNEQFF. DNA for the CDR3: TGTGCCATCAGTGAACCTCGACTAGCGGGGGGGAATGAGCAGTTCTTC.

The V and J genes are TRBV2 and TRBJ2-7, with TRBD1 matching over 8 bases. Per germline, CDR1 SNHLY and CDR2 FYNNEI. CDR3 size: 14 residues. The V and J ends lost 6 bases and 2 bases, in that order; junction bases with no gene match: 6. DNA of the CDR3: TGTGCCAGCAGCCGGTTACAGGGGGCCTACGAGCAGTACTTC. Translation gives CASSRLQGAYEQYF.

The rearrangement links TRBV7-8 to TRBJ2-1; 8 bases are a match to TRBD2. V shed 1 base, J shed 5 bases, and the junction held 10 bases outside the gene matches. Germline V gene lookup returns CDR1 SGHVS and CDR2 FQNEAQ. The CDR3 is made up of 17 amino acids. CDR3 sequence reads: CASSLVAPGLVNNEQFF. Written as DNA, the CDR3 is TGTGCCAGCAGCTTAGTGGCCCCGGGACTAGTTAACAATGAGCAGTTCTTC.

V gene TRBV14 combines with J gene TRBJ2-4; the match to TRBD1 covers 8 bases. The germline CDR1 and CDR2 sequences are SGHDN and FVKESK. Germline trimming cut 1 base from V and 1 base from J; bases unmatched to any gene: 3. The CDR3 loop spans 16 amino acids. CDR3 bases: TGTGCCAGCAGCCAAGGGACAGGGAAGGCCAAAAACATTCAGTACTTC. Its translation is CASSQGTGKAKNIQYF.

This clonotype was seen a few times. This chain joins TRBV19 and TRBJ2-6; weak D call: TRBD1 (5 bases). Germline-derived CDR1 and CDR2 are LNHDA and SQIVND (reference sequence). The CDR3 contains 15 residues. The V end was cut by 4 bases, the J end by 4 bases, with 11 bases between. The CDR3, as DNA: TGTGCCAGTAGTACTTCAGGGCCCGGGGCCAACGTCCTGACTTTC. This codes for CASSTSGPGANVLTF.

This chain links TRBV5-1 with TRBJ1-1; perhaps TRBD1 as D (5 bases). The V gene lost 4 bases and the J gene lost 1 base, with 11 bases spanning the gap. Germline-derived CDR1 and CDR2 are SGHRS and YFSETQ. This CDR3 has 14 amino acids. The CDR3 DNA follows: TGCGCCAGCAGCACTTCGACAGCGAACACTGAAGCTTTCTTT. Translated: CASSTSTANTEAFF.

The rearrangement joins TRBV9 to TRBJ2-7; 9 bases align to TRBD2. The CDR3 is made up of 15 amino acids. J lost 2 bases, V lost 0 bases, and 3 bases had no gene match. CDR1 is SGDLS, CDR2 YYNGEE, per germline. DNA of the CDR3: TGTGCCAGCAGCGTAGGACTAGCGGATACCTACGAGCAGTACTTC. Translating gives CASSVGLADTYEQYF.

This clonotype was recorded at least ten times. The CDR3 protein is CATSDTTGFQETQYF. CDR3 nucleotides: TGTGCCACCAGTGATACCACAGGGTTTCAAGAGACCCAGTACTTC. The gene calls are TRBV24-1 and TRBJ2-5; weak D call: TRBD1 (6 bases). CDR1 and CDR2 (germline): KGHDR, SFDVKD. This CDR3 has 15 residues. Trimming stripped 3 bases from V and 2 bases from J, with 12 bases between.

The sample holds a few counts of this clonotype. This chain links TRBV4-2 with TRBJ2-7; D is ambiguous. Trimming stripped 1 base from V and 3 bases from J, with 7 bases between. The CDR3 extends over 13 amino acids. Germline V lookup: CDR1 LGHNA, CDR2 YNFKEQ. The CDR3 bases are TGTGCCAGCAGCCAAGGGATGATCTACGAGCAGTACTTC. Protein sequence: CASSQGMIYEQYF.

The chain combines TRBV12-3 or TRBV12-4 with TRBJ2-7; D unresolved. V was pared by 4 bases and J by 9 bases, with 19 bases between. The CDR3 extends over 14 amino acids. DNA of the CDR3: TGTGCCAGCAGTTCCCCTCTCGGACCCCCAGGGCAGTACTTC. Protein: CASSSPLGPPGQYF.

The CDR3 DNA reads TGTGCCAGCAGCCCTTACAGGCGTGAGCCCCAGCATTTT. Its translation is CASSPYRREPQHF. This chain links TRBV5-4 with TRBJ1-5; maybe TRBD1 (5 bases). V lost 4 bases and J 8 bases, leaving 13 bases between the germline ends. This CDR3 is 13 amino acids long. Germline loops: CDR1 SGHNT, CDR2 YYREEE (reference sequence).

The J gene is TRBJ1-1, the V gene TRBV5-1; D is unresolved. Germline loops: CDR1 SGHRS, CDR2 YFSETQ. V lost 4 bases to trimming and J lost 1 base, with 11 bases between them. This CDR3 has 14 amino acids. This CDR3 is CASSTGGGNTEAFF. DNA of the CDR3: TGCGCCAGCAGCACGGGAGGAGGGAACACTGAAGCTTTCTTT. Filled out from reference TRBV5-1 and TRBJ1-1, the complete variable domain reads KAGVTQTPRYLIKTRGQQVTLSCSPISGHRSVSWYQQTPGQGLQFLFEYFSETQRNKGNFPGRFSGRQFSNSRSEMNVSTLELGDSALYLCASSTGGGNTEAFFGQGTRLTVV.

The V gene is TRBV11-2, the J gene TRBJ2-2; no definite D call. Trimming shortened V by 0 bases and J by 0 bases, and 8 bases separated the two germline ends. The CDR3 sequence is 16 residues long. Germline V lookup: CDR1 SGHAT, CDR2 FQNNGV. The CDR3 nucleotides read TGTGCCAGCAGCTTAGAAGGGCTACCGAACACCGGGGAGCTGTTTTTT. It specifies CASSLEGLPNTGELFF.

V usage is TRBV6-2 or TRBV6-3 and J usage is TRBJ2-2; unclear D gene. V dropped 8 bases and J dropped 6 bases, with 7 bases sitting between them. The CDR3 extends over 11 amino acids. Germline V gene lookup returns CDR1 MNHEY and CDR2 SVGEGT. CDR3 sequence: CASGVPGELFF. The CDR3 coding sequence is TGTGCCAGCGGGGTGCCCGGGGAGCTGTTTTTT.

The chain joins TRBV29-1 to TRBJ2-7, with D perhaps assigned TRBD1 or TRBD2 (6 bases each). Trimming removed 0 bases from V and 3 bases from J, with 15 bases in between. CDR1 is SQVTM, CDR2 ANQGSEA, per germline. The CDR3 covers 15 residues. CDR3 nucleotides: TGCAGCGTTGAAGAAGAGGGGGGTAGGGGCTACGAGCAGTACTTC. It is translated as CSVEEEGGRGYEQYF.

The J gene is TRBJ2-7, the V gene TRBV18; a weak D match, TRBD2 (6 bases). V was clipped by 0 bases and J by 2 bases, with 17 bases between them. Germline V gene data show CDR1 as KGHSH and CDR2 as LQKENI. CDR3 size: 17 residues. The chain's CDR3 is CASSPPRAGSHAYEQYF. Written as DNA, the CDR3 is TGTGCCAGCTCACCACCACGTGCGGGGTCCCATGCCTACGAGCAGTACTTC.

The rearrangement links TRBV29-1 to TRBJ2-1, with a tentative D call TRBD2 (5 bases). The germline V gene encodes CDR1 SQVTM and CDR2 ANQGSEA. This CDR3 has 11 amino acids. Trimming took 7 bases from V and 4 from J, leaving 8 bases between them. The chain's CDR3 is CSGLLYNEQFF. Written as DNA, the CDR3 is TGCAGCGGACTACTTTACAATGAGCAGTTCTTC.

This rearrangement joins TRBV4-2 to TRBJ1-5; D uncertain. Germline V gene sequence: CDR1 LGHNA, CDR2 YNFKEQ. V was shortened by 0 bases and J by 7 bases, with 10 bases between the two germline ends. The CDR3 runs to 14 residues. The CDR3 nucleotides read TGTGCCAGCAGCCAAGACGGGTTGGGCCAGCCCCAGCATTTT. Its translation: CASSQDGLGQPQHF.

CDR3 sequence (DNA): TGCGCCAGCAGCTCGTCCGGGGGCGAAGCTTTCTTT. The encoded protein is CASSSSGGEAFF. The V gene is TRBV5-1, the J gene TRBJ1-1, with D tentatively TRBD1 (6 bases). Trimming cost V 3 bases and J 8 bases, with 11 bases left between them. Germline values: CDR1 SGHRS, CDR2 YFSETQ. This CDR3 spans 12 amino acids.

In its sample, this clonotype was seen a few times. The chain has TRBV7-2 and TRBJ1-1; D might be TRBD1 (5 bases). The CDR3 totals 15 residues. Germline V gene lookup returns CDR1 SGHTA and CDR2 FQGNSA. V was cut by 1 base and J by 4 bases, with 13 bases left in between. Here the CDR3 reads CASSLEAGRPTEAFF. CDR3 sequence (DNA): TGTGCCAGCAGCTTAGAGGCGGGGCGGCCCACTGAAGCTTTCTTT.

The V call is TRBV5-6, the J call TRBJ2-7, with TRBD2 as a possible D gene (5 bases). The V end was cut by 1 base, the J end by 6 bases, with 11 bases between. The germline V gene has CDR1 SGHDT and CDR2 YYEEEE. The CDR3 totals 13 residues. CDR3 loop: CASSLYGVVEQYF. Written as DNA, the CDR3 is TGTGCCAGCAGCTTGTACGGGGTCGTCGAGCAGTACTTC.

The chain couples TRBV20-1 to TRBJ2-1; 16 positions match TRBD2. The CDR3 is 17 amino acids. The germline gives CDR1 DFQATT, CDR2 SNEGSKA (reference sequence). Trimming removed 0 bases from V and 7 bases from J; junction bases left unmatched: 6. The CDR3 protein is CSARDPGLAGGWNEQFF. CDR3 nucleotide sequence: TGCAGTGCTAGAGATCCGGGACTAGCGGGAGGGTGGAATGAGCAGTTCTTC.

The rearrangement joins TRBV5-1 to TRBJ2-1, with D uncertain. Germline V gene data show CDR1 as SGHRS and CDR2 as YFSETQ. The CDR3 is 13 residues long. V was clipped by 0 bases and J by 9 bases, with 10 bases between them. The CDR3 nucleotides read TGCGCCAGCAGCTTGGAAAGCCCTAGTGAGCAGTTCTTC. It translates to CASSLESPSEQFF.

The chain joins TRBV7-2 to TRBJ2-7; tentative D call: TRBD1 (5 bases). CDR1 SGHTA and CDR2 FQGNSA come from the germline V gene. This CDR3 region has 14 residues. The V gene lost 4 bases and the J gene lost 2 bases, with 12 bases spanning the gap. The CDR3: CASSYLGATYEQYF. The CDR3 region has the DNA TGTGCCAGCAGCTATTTAGGGGCGACCTACGAGCAGTACTTC.

This chain links TRBV6-1 with TRBJ1-2, with D unclear. The germline CDR1 and CDR2 sequences are MNHNS and SASEGT. This CDR3 comprises 13 residues. V was trimmed by 2 bases and J by 6 bases, leaving 10 bases between them. CDR3 amino acids: CASSEQEIDGYTF. CDR3 DNA: TGTGCCAGCAGTGAACAAGAAATTGATGGCTACACCTTC.

Regarding this clonotype: One junction end does not reproduce the germline sequence, and a read error may be involved. The chain couples TRBV5-1 to TRBJ2-7, with D perhaps TRBD1 (6 bases). The germline gives CDR1 SGHRS, CDR2 YFSETQ. This CDR3 region has 14 residues. DNA of the CDR3: TGCGCCAGCAGCTTGGCTGTGGACAGCTACGAGAAGTACTTC. Its protein is CASSLAVDSYEKYF.

This chain joins TRBV4-2 and TRBJ2-2, with unresolved D. Germline loops: CDR1 LGHNA, CDR2 YNFKEQ. V lost 3 bases and J 0 bases, leaving 14 bases between the germline ends. The CDR3 length is 17 residues. In DNA form, the CDR3 reads TGTGCCAGCAGCCAGTCGTTGCGACCAGCGAACACCGGGGAGCTGTTTTTT. It is translated as CASSQSLRPANTGELFF.

This clonotype has a handful of counts. The rearrangement joins TRBV10-3 to TRBJ2-1; D is uncertain. Looked up from germline, CDR1 is ENHRY and CDR2 is SYGVKD. V was shortened by 6 bases and J by 8 bases, with 14 bases between the two germline ends. CDR3 size: 13 residues. The CDR3 is CAIRPTTLDEQFF. The CDR3 DNA follows: TGTGCCATCAGGCCCACCACTTTGGATGAGCAGTTCTTC.